Presented here are 23 T cell receptor beta chains from one specimen sequenced in a study of blood T cell repertoires in COVID-19. Generated by immunoSEQ multiplex PCR, the TCRdb table keeps only in-frame clones and is missing some. This table holds roughly 260,000 clones, approximately 89% found once. Sequenced: peripheral blood. The receptor source for this set is a woman between 50 and 59 years old with acute or convalescent COVID-19.

This clone was picked up one time. V and J are TRBV6-2 or TRBV6-3 and TRBJ1-4, with D uncertain. Germline lookup yields CDR1 MNHEY and CDR2 SVGEGT. The CDR3 is 15 residues long. V lost 1 base and J lost 0, with 6 bases in between. The DNA of the CDR3 is TGTGCCAGCAGTTACTTCCGTTCAACTAATGAAAAACTGTTTTTT. The encoded protein is CASSYFRSTNEKLFF.

The chain employs TRBV2 and TRBJ1-1; no firm D call. The CDR3 runs 11 residues. Per germline, CDR1 SNHLY and CDR2 FYNNEI. The V gene lost 8 bases and the J gene lost 3 bases, with 7 bases spanning the gap. CDR3 loop: CASGEDTEAFF. The CDR3 DNA follows: TGTGCCAGCGGCGAGGACACTGAAGCTTTCTTT.

The chain joins TRBV30 to TRBJ1-1, with D unresolved. The CDR3 is 11 residues long. The V gene's germline CDR1 is GTSNPN and CDR2 SVGIG (reference sequence). The CDR3 sequence is CSLRVNTEAFF. As DNA, the CDR3 is TGTAGCCTCCGAGTGAACACTGAAGCTTTCTTT.

The V gene is TRBV7-2, the J gene TRBJ1-2; possibly TRBD1 for D (6 bases). CDR1 SGHTA and CDR2 FQGNSA come from the germline V gene. The CDR3 covers 16 residues. Trimming took 1 base from V and 2 from J, leaving 14 bases between them. CDR3 in DNA: TGTGCCAGCAGCTTAGGGGGGGGCAGAAACAACTATGGCTACACCTTC. It specifies CASSLGGGRNNYGYTF. Drawing the rest from reference TRBV7-2 and TRBJ1-2, the complete variable domain is GAGVSQSPSNKVTEKGKDVELRCDPISGHTALYWYRQSLGQGLEFLIYFQGNSAPDKSGLPSDRFSAERTGGSVSTLTIQRTQQEDSAVYLCASSLGGGRNNYGYTFGSGTRLTVV.

The chain uses TRBV2 and TRBJ2-5; D unresolved. Germline lookup yields CDR1 SNHLY and CDR2 FYNNEI. Trimming stripped 3 bases from V and 3 bases from J, with 8 bases between. The CDR3 runs 13 residues. CDR3 DNA: TGTGCCAGCAGTGATATAGCTAAAGAGACCCAGTACTTC. Residues: CASSDIAKETQYF.

The chain recombines TRBV3-1 (or the pseudogene TRBV3-2) with TRBJ1-4; D is ambiguous. V lost 0 bases to trimming and J lost 4 bases, with 9 bases between them. Germline V CDR1 and CDR2: LGHDT, YNNKEL (reference sequence). The CDR3 sequence is 15 residues long. The CDR3 DNA reads TGTGCCAGCAGCCAAGAGCCCAGAATTAATGAAAAACTGTTTTTT. Its protein product is CASSQEPRINEKLFF.

The chain employs TRBV19 and TRBJ2-2; D might be TRBD1 (5 bases). The CDR3 has 12 residues. Looked up from germline, CDR1 is LNHDA and CDR2 is SQIVND (reference sequence). V was pared by 3 bases and J by 8 bases, with 7 bases between. The CDR3 sequence: CASSIHRGELFF. The CDR3 bases are TGTGCCAGTAGTATCCACAGGGGGGAGCTGTTTTTT.

The chain couples TRBV3-1 (or the pseudogene TRBV3-2) to TRBJ2-1, with 10 bases aligning to TRBD2. The germline gives CDR1 LGHDT, CDR2 YNNKEL (reference sequence). The CDR3 runs to 17 residues. V was clipped by 0 bases and J by 7 bases; unmatched bases: 9. The CDR3 reads CASSQDRSGRARNEQFF. CDR3 nucleotide sequence: TGTGCCAGCAGCCAAGATAGGAGCGGGAGGGCCAGGAATGAGCAGTTCTTC.

The chain carries TRBV7-2 and TRBJ1-6; 9 bases align to TRBD1. Germline V gives CDR1 SGHTA, CDR2 FQGNSA. The ends lost 5 bases at V and 8 bases at J; junction bases unmatched: 7. This CDR3 contains 15 residues. The chain's CDR3 is CASSQGQGLDSPLHF. Written as DNA, the CDR3 is TGTGCCAGCAGCCAAGGACAGGGGTTGGATTCACCCCTCCACTTT.

This clone was counted once. The V gene is TRBV30, the J gene TRBJ1-4; the match to TRBD1 covers 9 bases. The CDR3 runs 15 residues. Germline V gene sequence: CDR1 GTSNPN, CDR2 SVGIG (reference sequence). The V gene end was trimmed by 1 base and the J gene end by 5 bases; junction bases not matched to a gene: 5. The CDR3 region has the DNA TGTGCCTGGAGTGCAGGGACAGGGATAAATGAAAAACTGTTTTTT. Translated, it gives CAWSAGTGINEKLFF.

V is TRBV4-1 and J is TRBJ2-7; TRBD1 matches 8 bases. The ends lost 4 bases at V and 3 bases at J; junction bases unmatched: 8. The CDR3 consists of 15 residues. The germline V gene encodes CDR1 MGHRA and CDR2 YSYEKL. CDR3 sequence (DNA): TGCGCCAGCAGCCTTAGGACAGGGTCCTTCTACGAGCAGTACTTC. Its translation: CASSLRTGSFYEQYF.

In its sample, this clone was seen once. The chain has TRBV6-2 or TRBV6-3 and TRBJ2-7, with D possibly TRBD2 on 6 matching bases. This CDR3 comprises 13 residues. Germline V gives CDR1 MNHEY, CDR2 SVGEGT. V gave up 2 bases and J gave up 9 bases, with 14 bases separating them. This CDR3 reads CASSYGGGMVQYF. DNA of the CDR3: TGTGCCAGCAGTTACGGTGGCGGGATGGTGCAGTACTTC.

The rearrangement joins TRBV29-1 to TRBJ2-2, with D tentatively TRBD1 (5 bases). The CDR3 runs 13 residues. V was pared by 1 base and J by 6 bases, with 9 bases between. In germline, CDR1 is SQVTM, CDR2 ANQGSEA. The CDR3 nucleotides read TGCAGCGTTGAAGGCCAGGGCCCCGGGGAGCTGTTTTTT. It codes for CSVEGQGPGELFF.

The chain has TRBV30 and TRBJ1-5; D might be TRBD1 (6 bases). Germline-derived CDR1 and CDR2 are GTSNPN and SVGIG (reference sequence). The CDR3 runs 12 residues. V was cut by 2 bases and J by 7 bases, with 9 bases left in between. The CDR3 spells CAWSLQGQPQHF. Here the CDR3 DNA reads TGTGCCTGGAGTTTACAGGGCCAGCCCCAGCATTTT.

The V gene is TRBV6-5, the J gene TRBJ2-7, with D unclear. This CDR3 comprises 14 residues. V was clipped by 2 bases and J by 2 bases, with 10 bases between them. Per germline, CDR1 MNHEY and CDR2 SVGAGI. Here the CDR3 DNA reads TGTGCCAGCAGTTACAGTAACGGTCCCTACGAGCAGTACTTC. Protein: CASSYSNGPYEQYF.

The chain employs TRBV7-2 and TRBJ2-7, with D unclear. The ends were cut back, 7 bases at V and 2 bases at J, with 9 bases in the middle. Germline assignment: CDR1 SGHTA and CDR2 FQGNSA. This CDR3 is built from 12 residues. The DNA of the CDR3 is TGTGCCAGCACCCTCTCCCCCTACGAGCAGTACTTC. Amino acid sequence: CASTLSPYEQYF.

The chain combines TRBV9 with TRBJ1-6, with unresolved D. The CDR3 has 16 residues. V lost 0 bases to trimming and J lost 6 bases, with 13 bases between them. Germline V gene data show CDR1 as SGDLS and CDR2 as YYNGEE. CDR3 sequence (DNA): TGTGCCAGCAGCGTAGGACTGAGCTTTGGTAATTCACCCCTCCACTTT. It is translated as CASSVGLSFGNSPLHF.

The chain carries TRBV30 and TRBJ2-7, with 7 bases identical to TRBD1. V dropped 3 bases and J dropped 5; count of bases not matched to a gene: 4. CDR3 length: 12 residues. Germline CDR1 reads GTSNPN; CDR2 reads SVGIG (reference sequence). The CDR3 bases are TGTGCCTGGAGGACAGGGTTTAACGAGCAGTACTTC. This encodes CAWRTGFNEQYF.

This clone was recorded a few times. V is TRBV3-1 (or the pseudogene TRBV3-2) and J is TRBJ2-2; 11 bases are shared with TRBD2. This CDR3 comprises 17 residues. CDR1 is LGHDT, CDR2 YNNKEL, per germline (reference sequence). The junction had 9 bases not matched to a gene; V was cut back by 5 bases and J by 4 bases. CDR3 sequence (DNA): TGTGCCAGCAGCGCCGCCCAACTAGCGGGAGTCACCGGGGAGCTGTTTTTT. It yields the protein CASSAAQLAGVTGELFF.

This chain uses TRBV28 with TRBJ1-1; possibly TRBD1 for D (6 bases). The CDR3 is 14 residues long. From germline, CDR1 is MDHEN and CDR2 SYDVKM. With 4 bases removed from V and 3 bases from J, the gap between germline ends came to 12 bases. CDR3 sequence (DNA): TGTGCCAGCAGTTCGACAGGTTCGGACACTGAAGCTTTCTTT. It is translated as CASSSTGSDTEAFF. Combining the CDR3 with reference TRBV28 and TRBJ1-1 gives the whole variable domain DVKVTQSSRYLVKRTGEKVFLECVQDMDHENMFWYRQDPGLGLRLIYFSYDVKMKEKGDIPEGYSVSREKKERFSLILESASTNQTSMYLCASSSTGSDTEAFFGQGTRLTVV.

The rearrangement uses TRBV7-6 and TRBJ2-7; TRBD1 aligns across 9 bases. V was pared by 5 bases and J by 5 bases, with 7 bases of the junction left unmatched. The length of the CDR3 is 14 residues. The V gene's germline CDR1 is SGHVS and CDR2 FNYEAQ. CDR3 nucleotide sequence: TGTGCCAGCAGCCTGGGACAGGGAGGCCACGAGCAGTACTTC. This translates into CASSLGQGGHEQYF.

The gene calls are TRBV5-1 and TRBJ1-1, with TRBD1 as a possible D gene (5 bases). The CDR3 covers 16 residues. Deletions cut 0 bases from V and 10 bases from J, with 22 bases between. CDR1 and CDR2 from the germline V gene are SGHRS and YFSETQ. The CDR3 sequence: CASSLDQLGLGRGAFF. The CDR3 region has the DNA TGCGCCAGCAGCTTGGATCAATTGGGATTGGGGCGGGGAGCTTTCTTT.

The chain is built from TRBV5-4 and TRBJ2-3, with 11 bases identical to TRBD2. Looked up from germline, CDR1 is SGHNT and CDR2 is YYREEE (reference sequence). Trimming removed 4 bases from V and 4 bases from J; junction bases left unmatched: 8. This CDR3 comprises 16 residues. The CDR3 here is CASSGNVAGGADTQYF. The CDR3 DNA sequence: TGTGCCAGCAGCGGTAACGTAGCGGGAGGGGCAGATACGCAGTATTTT. The entire variable domain, with the rest obtained from reference TRBV5-4 and TRBJ2-3, is as follows: ETGVTQSPTHLIKTRGQQVTLRCSSQSGHNTVSWYQQALGQGPQFIFQYYREEENGRGNFPPRFSGLQFPNYSSELNVNALELDDSALYLCASSGNVAGGADTQYFGPGTRLTVL.